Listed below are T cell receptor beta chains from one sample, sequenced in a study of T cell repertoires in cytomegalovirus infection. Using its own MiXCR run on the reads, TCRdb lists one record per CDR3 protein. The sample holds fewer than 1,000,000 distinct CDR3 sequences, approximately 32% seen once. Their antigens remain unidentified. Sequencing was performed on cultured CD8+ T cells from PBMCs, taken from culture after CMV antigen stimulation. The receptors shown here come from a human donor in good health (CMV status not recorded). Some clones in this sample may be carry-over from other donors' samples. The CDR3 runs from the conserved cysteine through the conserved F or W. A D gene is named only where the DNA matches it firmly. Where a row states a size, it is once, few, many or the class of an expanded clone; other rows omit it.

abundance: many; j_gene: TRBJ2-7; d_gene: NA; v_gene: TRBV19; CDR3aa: CASSAGTPYEQYF; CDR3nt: TGTGCCAGTAGTGCCGGGACACCCTACGAGCAGTACTTC
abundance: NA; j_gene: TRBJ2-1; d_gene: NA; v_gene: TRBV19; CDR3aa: CATLSDNIYNEQFF; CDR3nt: TGTGCCACGTTGTCTGACAATATCTACAATGAGCAGTTCTTC
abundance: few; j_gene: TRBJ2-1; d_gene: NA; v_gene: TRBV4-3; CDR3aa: CASSQDLATYNEQFF; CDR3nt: TGCGCCAGCAGCCAAGATTTGGCCACCTACAATGAGCAGTTCTTC
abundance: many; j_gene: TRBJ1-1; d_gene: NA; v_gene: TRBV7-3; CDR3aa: CASSPPAALPQPKNMNTEAFF; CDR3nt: TGTGCCAGCAGCCCACCCGCTGCTTTACCCCAACCCAAAAATATGAACACTGAAGCTTTCTTT
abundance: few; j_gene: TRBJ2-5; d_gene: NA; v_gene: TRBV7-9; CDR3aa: CASSSPDNPQETQYF; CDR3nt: TGTGCCAGCAGCTCTCCGGACAATCCCCAAGAGACCCAGTACTTC
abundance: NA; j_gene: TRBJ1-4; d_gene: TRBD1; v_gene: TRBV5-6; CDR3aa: CASSLEQGGTTNEKLFF; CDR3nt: TGTGCCAGCAGCTTGGAACAGGGGGGGACAACTAATGAAAAACTGTTTTTT
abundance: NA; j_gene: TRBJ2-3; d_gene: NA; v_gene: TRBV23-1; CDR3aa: CASSQSITGLLIPDTQYF; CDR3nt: TGCGCCAGCAGTCAATCGATTACGGGTCTACTCATACCAGATACGCAGTATTTT
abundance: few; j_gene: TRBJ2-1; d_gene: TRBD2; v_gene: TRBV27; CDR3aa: CASSRLAGSNNEQFF; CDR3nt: TGTGCCAGCAGTAGACTAGCCGGGTCCAACAATGAGCAGTTCTTC
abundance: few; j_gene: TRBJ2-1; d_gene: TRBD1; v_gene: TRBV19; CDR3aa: CASSMLTGVDEQFF; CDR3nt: TGTGCCAGTAGTATGTTAACAGGGGTGGATGAGCAGTTCTTC
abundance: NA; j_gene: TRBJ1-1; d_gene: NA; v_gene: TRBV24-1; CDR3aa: CATSDSTGYEAFF; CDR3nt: TGTGCCACCAGTGACTCGACAGGATATGAAGCTTTCTTT
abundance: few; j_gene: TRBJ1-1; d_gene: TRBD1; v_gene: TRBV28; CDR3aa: CASSLSAGYRGIDTEAFF; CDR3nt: TGTGCCAGCAGTTTATCGGCGGGCTACAGGGGAATCGACACTGAAGCTTTCTTT
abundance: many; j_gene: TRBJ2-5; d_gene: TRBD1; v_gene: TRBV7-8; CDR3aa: CASSFLDRVETQYF; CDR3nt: TGTGCCAGCAGCTTTTTAGACAGGGTAGAGACCCAGTACTTC
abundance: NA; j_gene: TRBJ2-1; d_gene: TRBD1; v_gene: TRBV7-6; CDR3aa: CASSLMGQGAVDGQFF; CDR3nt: TGTGCCAGCAGCTTAATGGGACAGGGGGCTGTTGATGGGCAGTTCTTC
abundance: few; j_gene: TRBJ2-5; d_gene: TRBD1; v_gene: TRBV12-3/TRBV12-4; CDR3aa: CASRSGTGTQETQYF; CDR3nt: TGTGCCAGCAGGTCTGGGACAGGGACCCAAGAGACCCAGTACTTC
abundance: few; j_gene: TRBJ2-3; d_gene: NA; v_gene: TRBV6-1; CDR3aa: CASTQDLSTDTQYF; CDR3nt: TGTGCCAGCACCCAGGATCTCTCCACAGATACGCAGTATTTT
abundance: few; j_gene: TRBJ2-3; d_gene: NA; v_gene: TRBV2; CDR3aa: CASRWILQPGLQGGTDTQYF; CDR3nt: TGTGCCAGCAGGTGGATTCTTCAACCGGGGCTGCAGGGAGGCACAGATACGCAGTATTTT
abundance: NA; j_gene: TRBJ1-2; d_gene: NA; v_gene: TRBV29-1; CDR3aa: CSVHNWLGGEQANYGYTF; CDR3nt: TGCAGCGTTCACAATTGGCTAGGCGGGGAACAAGCTAACTATGGCTACACCTTC
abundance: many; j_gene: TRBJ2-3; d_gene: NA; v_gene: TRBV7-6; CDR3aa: CASSLGAGGDTQYF; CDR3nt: TGTGCCAGCAGCTTAGGGGCAGGTGGGGATACGCAGTATTTT